The 24 T cell receptor beta chains listed next were all sequenced from one sample in a study of blood T cell repertoires in COVID-19. Here immunoSEQ multiplex PCR was the method, and the copy in TCRdb shows in-frame clones only, minus some. The sample contains around 460,000 clones, roughly 90% of which appear only once. Sample: peripheral blood. The receptors were sampled from a man between 18 and 29 years old with COVID-19, enrolled during active disease.

The chain is built from TRBV6-5 and TRBJ2-7, with TRBD2 identical over 7 bases. V shed 5 bases and J 1 base; nucleotides not matched to a gene: 5. The CDR3 runs 14 residues. Germline CDR1 reads MNHEY; CDR2 reads SVGAGI. The CDR3 DNA is TGTGCCAGCAGTCCCTTGGGGGGGTCCTACGAGCAGTACTTC. This gives the protein CASSPLGGSYEQYF.

J is TRBJ2-7 and V is TRBV7-6; TRBD2 matches 10 bases. Germline V CDR1 and CDR2: SGHVS, FNYEAQ. There are 16 residues in the CDR3. The V and J ends lost 6 bases and 2 bases, in that order; junction bases with no gene match: 10. The CDR3, as DNA: TGTGCCAGCAGTCACCAGAGGCTAGCGGGGGCCTACGAGCAGTACTTC. Residues: CASSHQRLAGAYEQYF.

The chain carries TRBV27 and TRBJ1-5; tentative D call: TRBD1 (6 bases). V was trimmed by 2 bases and J by 5 bases, leaving 10 bases between them. This CDR3 contains 14 residues. Per the germline V gene, CDR1 is MNHEY and CDR2 is SMNVEV (reference sequence). The CDR3 reads CASSLGQGHQPQHF. The DNA for the CDR3 is TGTGCCAGCAGTTTAGGGCAGGGGCATCAGCCCCAGCATTTT.

The V and J genes are TRBV5-1 and TRBJ2-7; maybe TRBD2 (7 bases). Germline CDR1 SGHRS, CDR2 YFSETQ. V was cut by 0 bases and J by 0 bases, with 10 bases left in between. The CDR3 covers 15 residues. The CDR3 DNA reads TGCGCCAGCAGCTTGGATCGGGGGGCCTCCTACGAGCAGTACTTC. The encoded protein is CASSLDRGASYEQYF.

This sequence joins TRBV18 and TRBJ2-7, with TRBD1 matching over 7 bases. The CDR3 spans 19 residues. Germline V gene lookup returns CDR1 KGHSH and CDR2 LQKENI. V dropped 2 bases and J dropped 3; count of bases not matched to a gene: 19. CDR3 sequence reads: CASSPSGQSLQIPFYEQYF. Here the CDR3 DNA reads TGTGCCAGCTCACCATCGGGACAGAGCCTCCAAATTCCATTCTACGAGCAGTACTTC.

DNA of the CDR3: TGCGCCAGCAGTGAGTCGGCCGGGAGGGCCTCAGAGACCCAGTACTTC. It specifies CASSESAGRASETQYF. The rearrangement joins TRBV10-1 to TRBJ2-5; 8 nucleotides agree with TRBD2. V lost 0 bases, J lost 4 bases, and 7 bases stayed unmatched. CDR1 and CDR2 from the germline V gene are WNHNN and SYGVQD (reference sequence). The CDR3 is made up of 16 amino acids.

As regards this clone: Other DNA sequences within the sample encode an identical CDR3. The chain recombines TRBV6-5 with TRBJ1-5; TRBD1 is a possible D gene (5 bases). With 6 bases removed from V and 2 bases from J, the gap between germline ends came to 11 bases. Germline V gives CDR1 MNHEY, CDR2 SVGAGI. There are 14 residues in the CDR3. The CDR3 sequence is CASSQGGGNQPQHF. The CDR3 nucleotides read TGTGCCAGCAGCCAGGGTGGTGGCAATCAGCCCCAGCATTTT.

The chain recombines TRBV10-3 with TRBJ2-7; tentative D call: TRBD1 (6 bases). The germline CDR1 and CDR2 sequences are ENHRY and SYGVKD. The ends were cut back, 4 bases at V and 3 bases at J, with 13 bases in the middle. This CDR3 region has 14 residues. CDR3 DNA sequence: TGTGCCATCAGTGCACCGGGACATAACTACGAGCAGTACTTC. It codes for CAISAPGHNYEQYF.

The V and J genes are TRBV2 and TRBJ2-5; D uncertain. The CDR3 contains 14 residues. Germline CDR1 is SNHLY and CDR2 is FYNNEI. Trimming removed 2 bases at V and 5 bases at J, with 12 bases between. CDR3 coding DNA: TGTGCCAGCAGTGAAATCGATGGAGTGGAGACCCAGTACTTC. Translating gives CASSEIDGVETQYF.

V and J are TRBV19 and TRBJ2-7; 8 positions match TRBD1. After removal of 3 bases from V and 5 bases from J, the junction contained 3 bases not matched to a gene. The CDR3 covers 13 residues. The germline V gene has CDR1 LNHDA and CDR2 SQIVND (reference sequence). This CDR3 is CASSIQGANEQYF. In DNA, the CDR3 is TGTGCCAGTAGTATTCAGGGGGCCAACGAGCAGTACTTC.

This rearrangement joins TRBV27 to TRBJ1-2, with D possibly being TRBD1 (6 bases). The CDR3 sequence is 14 residues long. With 6 bases removed from V and 8 bases from J, the gap between germline ends came to 19 bases. Germline loops: CDR1 MNHEY, CDR2 SMNVEV (reference sequence). Written as DNA, the CDR3 is TGTGCCAGCAGAAAGTCGGGACAAAGGGTGGGCTACACCTTC. Amino acids: CASRKSGQRVGYTF.

V and J are TRBV5-1 and TRBJ2-2; 7 bases agree with TRBD1. The junction had 4 bases not matched to a gene; V was cut back by 4 bases and J by 4 bases. Per germline, CDR1 SGHRS and CDR2 YFSETQ. The CDR3 runs 14 residues. The CDR3 DNA reads TGCGCCAGCAGCACGGGACAGACCACCGGGGAGCTGTTTTTT. This codes for CASSTGQTTGELFF.

V usage is TRBV24-1 and J usage is TRBJ2-5, with 7 bases fitting TRBD2. The CDR3 sequence is 14 residues long. CDR1 and CDR2 from the germline V gene are KGHDR and SFDVKD. V was clipped by 4 bases and J by 4 bases; unmatched bases: 5. The DNA for the CDR3 is TGTGCCACCAGTGACCCGGGACTACCAGAGACCCAGTACTTC. Its translation: CATSDPGLPETQYF.

This rearrangement joins TRBV14 to TRBJ2-7, with D perhaps matching TRBD2 (6 bases). CDR1 and CDR2 (germline): SGHDN, FVKESK. V was trimmed by 1 base and J by 1 base, leaving 11 bases between them. The CDR3 is 15 amino acids. The CDR3 protein is CASSQAGSGSYEQYF. CDR3 in DNA: TGTGCCAGCAGCCAAGCCGGGAGCGGTTCCTACGAGCAGTACTTC.

This rearrangement joins TRBV19 to TRBJ2-7, with TRBD1 as a possible D gene (6 bases). The CDR3 contains 14 residues. Trimming took off 2 bases at V and 9 bases at J, with 17 bases between the two ends. CDR1 is LNHDA and CDR2 is SQIVND in the germline V gene (reference sequence). For the CDR3, the DNA is TGTGCCAGTAGTATATCGGGTCAGGGGACCGGGCAGTACTTC. Translated, it gives CASSISGQGTGQYF.

V gene TRBV11-2 combines with J gene TRBJ1-2; TRBD1 agrees at 7 bases. The CDR3 runs to 15 residues. The J segment lost 2 bases and the V segment lost 5 bases, leaving 8 bases of the junction unmatched. CDR1 and CDR2 (germline): SGHAT, FQNNGV. This CDR3 is CASSPQGEVNYGYTF. The DNA of the CDR3 is TGTGCCAGCAGCCCCCAGGGGGAAGTAAACTATGGCTACACCTTC.

This chain connects TRBV10-3 to TRBJ2-3; 8 bases align to TRBD2. The ends lost 4 bases at V and 9 bases at J; junction bases unmatched: 15. Germline V lookup: CDR1 ENHRY, CDR2 SYGVKD. The CDR3 totals 16 residues. The CDR3 loop is CAISGDGTRTLYTQYF. CDR3 DNA: TGTGCCATCAGTGGAGACGGGACTAGAACCCTTTACACGCAGTATTTT.

This sequence joins TRBV5-6 and TRBJ2-1, with 10 bases matching TRBD2. J was trimmed by 15 bases and V by 3 bases; bases with no gene match: 12. Germline V gene data show CDR1 as SGHDT and CDR2 as YYEEEE. The CDR3 length is 14 residues. Here the CDR3 reads CASSWGTVAGGMFF. Here the CDR3 DNA reads TGTGCCAGCAGCTGGGGGACGGTAGCGGGAGGTATGTTCTTC.

The CDR3 loop reads CASSTGTTNYGYTF. CDR3 nucleotides: TGTGCCAGCAGTACCGGGACTACTAACTATGGCTACACCTTC. The chain links TRBV7-8 to TRBJ1-2; maybe TRBD1 (5 bases). Trimming took off 6 bases at V and 0 bases at J, with 11 bases between the two ends. The CDR3 spans 14 residues. CDR1 SGHVS and CDR2 FQNEAQ come from the germline V gene.

This sequence joins TRBV16 and TRBJ2-5, with D maybe TRBD1 (6 bases). V lost 0 bases and J 0 bases, leaving 11 bases between the germline ends. The germline V gene has CDR1 KGHSY and CDR2 FQNENV. The CDR3 extends over 16 amino acids. CDR3 sequence (DNA): TGTGCCAGCAGCCAATCTCCAGGGGCCGACCAAGAGACCCAGTACTTC. Amino acids: CASSQSPGADQETQYF.

The rearrangement uses TRBV15 and TRBJ2-1; perhaps TRBD2 as D (5 bases). The CDR3 is 11 residues long. Germline assignment: CDR1 LNHNV and CDR2 YYDKDF (reference sequence). Trimming took 5 bases from V and 13 from J, leaving 12 bases between them. The CDR3 loop is CATSYGVRQFF. The CDR3 DNA is TGTGCCACCAGCTACGGGGTTCGTCAGTTCTTC.

This clone was picked up one time. V gene TRBV12-3 or TRBV12-4 combines with J gene TRBJ1-6, with a possible D match to TRBD1 (6 bases). The CDR3 has 13 amino acids. The V gene lost 6 bases and the J gene lost 17 bases, with 20 bases spanning the gap. CDR3 sequence: CASSPAQGRGIHF. The CDR3 region has the DNA TGTGCCAGCAGCCCTGCACAGGGAAGAGGGATCCACTTT.

The rearrangement joins TRBV5-1 to TRBJ2-1, with 8 positions matching TRBD2. CDR1 and CDR2 (germline): SGHRS, YFSETQ. The CDR3 length is 14 residues. Trimming removed 1 base from V and 8 bases from J; junction bases left unmatched: 5. The CDR3 here is CASSLFSGRDEQFF. Here the CDR3 DNA reads TGCGCCAGCAGCTTGTTCTCCGGGAGGGATGAGCAGTTCTTC.

The chain is built from TRBV4-1 and TRBJ2-7; perhaps TRBD1 as D (6 bases). V dropped 3 bases and J dropped 3 bases, with 15 bases sitting between them. The CDR3 sequence is 15 residues long. CDR1 is MGHRA, CDR2 YSYEKL, per germline. The CDR3: CASSQTRGSFYEQYF. CDR3 bases: TGCGCCAGCAGCCAGACCAGGGGATCTTTCTACGAGCAGTACTTC.